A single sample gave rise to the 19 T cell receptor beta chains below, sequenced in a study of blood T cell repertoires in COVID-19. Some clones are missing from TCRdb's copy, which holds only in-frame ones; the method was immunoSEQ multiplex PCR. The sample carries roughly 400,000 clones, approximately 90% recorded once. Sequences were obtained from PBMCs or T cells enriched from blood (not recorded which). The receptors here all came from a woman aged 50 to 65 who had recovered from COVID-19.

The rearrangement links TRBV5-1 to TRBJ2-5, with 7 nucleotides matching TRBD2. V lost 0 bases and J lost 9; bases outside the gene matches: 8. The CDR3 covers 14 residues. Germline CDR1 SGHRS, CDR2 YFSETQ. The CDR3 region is CASSLASWEGAQYF. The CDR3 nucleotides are TGCGCCAGCAGCTTGGCGTCGTGGGAGGGTGCCCAGTACTTC.

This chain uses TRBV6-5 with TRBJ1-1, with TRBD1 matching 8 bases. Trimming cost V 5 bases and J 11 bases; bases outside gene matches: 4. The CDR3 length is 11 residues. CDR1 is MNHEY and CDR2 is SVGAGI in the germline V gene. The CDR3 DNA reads TGTGCCAGCAGTCAGGGACAGGAGGCTTTCTTT. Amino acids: CASSQGQEAFF.

The CDR3 DNA is TGTGCCAGCAGTATCAGGGGTCCCCATCAGCCCCAGCATTTT. Its translation is CASSIRGPHQPQHF. The chain uses TRBV28 and TRBJ1-5; tentatively, D is TRBD1 (6 bases). Looked up from germline, CDR1 is MDHEN and CDR2 is SYDVKM. The CDR3 totals 14 residues. V was clipped by 5 bases and J by 5 bases, with 13 bases between them.

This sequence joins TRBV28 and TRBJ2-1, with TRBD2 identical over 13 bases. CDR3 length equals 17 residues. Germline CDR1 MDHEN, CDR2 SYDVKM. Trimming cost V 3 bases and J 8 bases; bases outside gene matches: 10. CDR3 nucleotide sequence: TGTGCCAGCAGTTTCACACCACTAGCGGGGGGGTCGTATGAGCAGTTCTTC. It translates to CASSFTPLAGGSYEQFF.

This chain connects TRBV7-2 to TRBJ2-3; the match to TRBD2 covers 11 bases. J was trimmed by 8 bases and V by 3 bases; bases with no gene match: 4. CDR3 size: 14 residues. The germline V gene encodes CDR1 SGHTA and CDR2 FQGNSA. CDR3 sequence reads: CASSFSGGAGTQYF. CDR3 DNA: TGTGCCAGCAGCTTTAGCGGGGGGGCAGGTACGCAGTATTTT.

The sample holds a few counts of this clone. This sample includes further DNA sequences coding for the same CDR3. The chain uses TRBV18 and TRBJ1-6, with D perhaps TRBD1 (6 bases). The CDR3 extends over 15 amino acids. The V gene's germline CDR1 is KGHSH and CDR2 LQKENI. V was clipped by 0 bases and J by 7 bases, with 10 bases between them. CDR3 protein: CASSPPGGANSPLHF. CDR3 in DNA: TGTGCCAGCTCACCACCGGGGGGGGCCAATTCACCCCTCCACTTT.

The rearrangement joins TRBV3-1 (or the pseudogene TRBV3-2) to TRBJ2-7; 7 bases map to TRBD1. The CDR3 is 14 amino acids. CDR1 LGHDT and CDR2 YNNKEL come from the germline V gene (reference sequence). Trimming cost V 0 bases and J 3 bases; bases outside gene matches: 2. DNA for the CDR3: TGTGCCAGCAGCCAAGAAGGACAGGTCTACGAGCAGTACTTC. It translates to CASSQEGQVYEQYF.

The CDR3 coding sequence is TGTGCCAGCAGCTTCGCTGAGGGCGTGAACACCGGGGAGCTGTTTTTT. Translated: CASSFAEGVNTGELFF. The J gene is TRBJ2-2, the V gene TRBV7-2; D is possibly TRBD2 (5 bases). The germline V gene has CDR1 SGHTA and CDR2 FQGNSA. V was shortened by 3 bases and J by 1 base, with 12 bases between the two germline ends. This CDR3 is 16 amino acids long.

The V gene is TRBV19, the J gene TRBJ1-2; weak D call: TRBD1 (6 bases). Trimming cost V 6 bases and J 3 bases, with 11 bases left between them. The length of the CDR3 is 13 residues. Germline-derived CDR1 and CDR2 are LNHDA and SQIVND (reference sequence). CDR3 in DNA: TGTGCCAGTAGCGCTACAGGGTACTATGGCTACACCTTC. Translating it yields CASSATGYYGYTF.

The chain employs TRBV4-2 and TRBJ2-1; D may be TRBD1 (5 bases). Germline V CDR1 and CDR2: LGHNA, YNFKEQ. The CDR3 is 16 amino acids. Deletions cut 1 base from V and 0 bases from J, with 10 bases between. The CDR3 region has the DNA TGTGCCAGCAGCCAAGGAACAGGCCGCTCCTACAATGAGCAGTTCTTC. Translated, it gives CASSQGTGRSYNEQFF.

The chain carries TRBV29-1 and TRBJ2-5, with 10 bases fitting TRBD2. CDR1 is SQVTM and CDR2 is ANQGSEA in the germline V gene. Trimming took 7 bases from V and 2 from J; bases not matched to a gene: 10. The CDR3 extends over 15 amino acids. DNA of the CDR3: TGCAGCGCTCAACCGGCACTAGCGGGGCAAGAGACCCAGTACTTC. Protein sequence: CSAQPALAGQETQYF.

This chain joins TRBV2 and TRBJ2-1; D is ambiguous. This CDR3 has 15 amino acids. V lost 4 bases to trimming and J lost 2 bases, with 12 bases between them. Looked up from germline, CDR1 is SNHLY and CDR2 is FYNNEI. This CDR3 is CASSGASRPYNEQFF. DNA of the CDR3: TGTGCCAGCAGTGGGGCCAGTCGTCCCTACAATGAGCAGTTCTTC.

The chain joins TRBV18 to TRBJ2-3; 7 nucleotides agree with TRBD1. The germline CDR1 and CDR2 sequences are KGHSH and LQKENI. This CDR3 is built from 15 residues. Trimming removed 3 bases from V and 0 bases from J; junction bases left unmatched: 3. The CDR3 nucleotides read TGTGCCAGCTCACCCGGGACAGCAAGCACAGATACGCAGTATTTT. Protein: CASSPGTASTDTQYF. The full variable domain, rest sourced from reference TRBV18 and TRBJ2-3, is NAGVMQNPRHLVRRRGQEARLRCSPMKGHSHVYWYRQLPEEGLKFMVYLQKENIIDESGMPKERFSAEFPKEGPSILRIQQVVRGDSAAYFCASSPGTASTDTQYFGPGTRLTVL.

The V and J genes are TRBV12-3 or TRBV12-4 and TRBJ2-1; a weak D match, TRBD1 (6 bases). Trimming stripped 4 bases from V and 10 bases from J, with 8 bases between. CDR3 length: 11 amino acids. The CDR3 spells CASSWTEEQFF. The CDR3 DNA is TGTGCCAGCAGTTGGACAGAAGAGCAGTTCTTC.

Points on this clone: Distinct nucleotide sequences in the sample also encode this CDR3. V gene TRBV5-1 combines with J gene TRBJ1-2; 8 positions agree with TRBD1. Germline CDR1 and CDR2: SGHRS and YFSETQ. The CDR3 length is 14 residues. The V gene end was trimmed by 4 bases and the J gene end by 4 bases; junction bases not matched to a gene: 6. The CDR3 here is CASSPGQGSYGYTF. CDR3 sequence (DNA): TGCGCCAGCAGCCCAGGACAGGGATCCTATGGCTACACCTTC.

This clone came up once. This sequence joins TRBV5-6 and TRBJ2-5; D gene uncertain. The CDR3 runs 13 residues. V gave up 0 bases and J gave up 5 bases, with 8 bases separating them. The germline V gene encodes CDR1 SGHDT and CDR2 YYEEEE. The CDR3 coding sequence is TGTGCCAGCAGCTTGGTTCAATCCGAGACCCAGTACTTC. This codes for CASSLVQSETQYF.

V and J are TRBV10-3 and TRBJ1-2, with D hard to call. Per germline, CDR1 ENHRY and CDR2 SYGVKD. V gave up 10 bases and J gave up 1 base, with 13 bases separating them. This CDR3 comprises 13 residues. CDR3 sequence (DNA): TGTGCCACGCTGGGCCGCCTTAACTATGGCTACACCTTC. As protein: CATLGRLNYGYTF.

CDR3 sequence (DNA): TGTGCCAGCAGTGGGGGGACAGGCCCTTCCTACGAGCAGTACTTC. As protein: CASSGGTGPSYEQYF. The chain employs TRBV2 and TRBJ2-7, with TRBD1 matching over 8 bases. The germline gives CDR1 SNHLY, CDR2 FYNNEI. The CDR3 contains 15 residues. V lost 4 bases to trimming and J lost 1 base; unmatched junction nucleotides: 6.

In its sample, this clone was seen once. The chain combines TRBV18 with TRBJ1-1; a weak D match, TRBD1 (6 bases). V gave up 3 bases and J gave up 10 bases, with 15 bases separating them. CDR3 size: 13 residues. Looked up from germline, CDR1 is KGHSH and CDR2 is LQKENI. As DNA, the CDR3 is TGTGCCAGCTCACCGGACAGTTTTTGGGGAGCTTTCTTT. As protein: CASSPDSFWGAFF.